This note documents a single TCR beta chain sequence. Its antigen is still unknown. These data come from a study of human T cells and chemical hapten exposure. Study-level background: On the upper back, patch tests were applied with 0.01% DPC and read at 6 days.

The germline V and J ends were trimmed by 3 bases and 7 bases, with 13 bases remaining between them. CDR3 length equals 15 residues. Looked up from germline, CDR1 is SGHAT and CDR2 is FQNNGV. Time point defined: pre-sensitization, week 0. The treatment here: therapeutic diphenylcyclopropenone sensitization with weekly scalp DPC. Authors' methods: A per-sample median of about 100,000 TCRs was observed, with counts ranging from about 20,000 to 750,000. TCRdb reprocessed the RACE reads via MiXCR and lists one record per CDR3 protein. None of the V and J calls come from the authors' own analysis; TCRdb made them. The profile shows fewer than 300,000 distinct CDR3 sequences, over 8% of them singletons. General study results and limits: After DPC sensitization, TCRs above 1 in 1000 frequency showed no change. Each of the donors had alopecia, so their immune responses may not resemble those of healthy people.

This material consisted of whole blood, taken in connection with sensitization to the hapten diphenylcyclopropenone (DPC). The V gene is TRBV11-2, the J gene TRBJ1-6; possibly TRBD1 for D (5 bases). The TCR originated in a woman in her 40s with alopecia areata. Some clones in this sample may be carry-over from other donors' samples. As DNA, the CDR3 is TGTGCCAGCAGCTTGGTCTCGGCAGGGAATTCACCCCTCCACTTT. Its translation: CASSLVSAGNSPLHF.